This T cell receptor (beta chain) is drawn from a study of blood T cell repertoires in COVID-19. Study summary: From T cells, B-cell-depleted T cells, or PBMCs came the material, which was cDNA or gDNA.

Generated by immunoSEQ multiplex PCR, the TCRdb table keeps only in-frame clones and is missing some. The sample consists of under 500,000 clones, around 87% of them appearing once. Cohort allocation depended upon clinical history that participants reported. The clonotype was recovered from a man between 25 and 39 years old who had recovered from COVID-19. The sequencing input was PBMCs or T cells enriched from blood (not recorded which).

The CDR3 spells CAWGGQAYSPLHF. CDR3 nucleotide sequence: TGTGCCTGGGGGGGACAGGCTTATTCACCCCTCCACTTT. The chain carries TRBV30 and TRBJ1-6, with 8 bases fitting TRBD1. Trimming at V came to 5 bases and at J to 8 bases, leaving 5 bases not matched to a gene. Germline V gene lookup returns CDR1 GTSNPN and CDR2 SVGIG (reference sequence). This CDR3 comprises 13 residues.